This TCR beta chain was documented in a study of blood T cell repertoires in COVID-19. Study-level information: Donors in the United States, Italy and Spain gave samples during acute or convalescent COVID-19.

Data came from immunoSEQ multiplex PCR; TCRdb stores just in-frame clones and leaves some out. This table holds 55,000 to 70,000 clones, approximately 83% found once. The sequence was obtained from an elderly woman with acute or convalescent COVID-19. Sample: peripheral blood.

The DNA of the CDR3 is TGTGCCAGCTCACCAAGTAGTTCACCCCTCCACTTT. Amino acid sequence: CASSPSSSPLHF. This chain joins TRBV18 and TRBJ1-6; D unclear. The CDR3 is 12 amino acids. CDR1 KGHSH and CDR2 LQKENI come from the germline V gene. Between the trimmed V and J ends, which lost 2 bases and 9 bases, there was a span of 5 bases.